These T cell receptor beta chains were read from a single sample in a study of cytomegalovirus exposure and HLA in healthy donors. Data came from immunoSEQ multiplex PCR; TCRdb stores just in-frame clones and leaves some out. The sample contains thousands of clones, 51% of which appear only once. The sample was PBMCs. Receptor source: a man between 25 and 39 years old in good health and CMV-seropositive. Each CDR3 is given with its conserved first and last residue. A D gene is named only where the DNA matches it firmly. Size is omitted from some rows. Given values are once, few, many or a class for expanded clones.

clone size	J gene	V gene	D gene	CDR3 protein	CDR3 DNA
NA	TRBJ1-2	TRBV30	NA	CAWSGGVGGYTF	TGTGCCTGGAGTGGCGGGGTTGGGGGCTACACCTTC
NA	TRBJ1-2	TRBV6-5	TRBD1	CASSSWTGLGYTF	TGTGCCAGCAGTTCCTGGACAGGGTTAGGCTACACCTTC
once	TRBJ2-3	TRBV25-1	NA	CASSVSSFADTQYF	TGTGCCAGCAGTGTATCCTCCTTCGCAGATACGCAGTATTTT
NA	TRBJ1-1	TRBV30	TRBD1	CAWSEHIGTGFTRGAFF	TGTGCCTGGAGTGAGCACATCGGGACAGGGTTCACTCGGGGAGCTTTCTTT
NA	TRBJ1-2	TRBV10-3	NA	CAISVKSNNYGYTF	TGTGCCATCAGCGTAAAAAGCAATAACTATGGCTACACCTTC
NA	TRBJ2-1	TRBV7-2	TRBD1	CASSSRQGDEQFF	TGTGCCAGCAGCTCCCGACAGGGGGATGAGCAGTTCTTC
once	TRBJ2-7	TRBV25-1	TRBD1	CASSRVGQGKNEQYF	TGTGCCAGCAGCCGAGTAGGACAGGGAAAAAACGAGCAGTACTTC
NA	TRBJ2-3	TRBV29-1	TRBD2	CSVEETGRAADTQYF	TGCAGCGTTGAAGAGACGGGGAGGGCCGCAGATACGCAGTATTTT
NA	TRBJ1-5	TRBV29-1	NA	CSAGQLNQPQHF	TGCAGCGCCGGACAGTTGAATCAGCCCCAGCATTTT
NA	TRBJ1-1	TRBV30	NA	CAWTGQMNTEAFF	TGTGCCTGGACTGGACAGATGAACACTGAAGCTTTCTTT
NA	TRBJ1-5	TRBV25-1	NA	CASSEIQGSRPQHF	TGTGCCAGCAGTGAAATACAGGGAAGTCGGCCCCAGCATTTT
NA	TRBJ1-2	TRBV15	NA	CATSSRVNYGYTF	TGTGCCACCAGCAGCAGGGTTAACTATGGCTACACCTTC
NA	TRBJ1-1	TRBV25-1	NA	CASRLGADTEAFF	TGTGCCAGCAGATTAGGGGCGGACACTGAAGCTTTCTTT
once	TRBJ1-4	TRBV25-1	NA	CASSGIEKLFF	TGTGCCAGCAGTGGTATTGAAAAACTGTTTTTT
NA	TRBJ1-5	TRBV29-1	NA	CSVGRGGNQPQHF	TGCAGCGTGGGGAGGGGAGGTAATCAGCCCCAGCATTTT
few	TRBJ1-6	TRBV9	NA	CASSVQGGSPLHF	TGTGCCAGCAGCGTACAGGGTGGATCACCCCTCCACTTT
medium-sized	TRBJ1-1	TRBV2	NA	CASRAYRDTEAFF	TGTGCCAGCAGGGCGTACAGGGACACTGAAGCTTTCTTT
NA	TRBJ1-2	TRBV25-1	NA	CASSERGVRESGYTF	TGTGCCAGCAGTGAACGGGGGGTCAGGGAGAGTGGCTACACCTTC
NA	TRBJ1-1	TRBV7-9	NA	CASSPPSQNTEAFF	TGTGCCAGCAGCCCCCCGAGCCAGAACACTGAAGCTTTCTTT
medium-sized	TRBJ1-5	TRBV4-2	TRBD1	CASSQETGQGDQPQHF	TGTGCCAGCAGCCAAGAAACAGGACAGGGTGATCAGCCCCAGCATTTT
NA	TRBJ2-7	TRBV4-1	TRBD1	CASSPSGQGDSYEQYF	TGCGCCAGCAGCCCCTCTGGACAGGGGGACTCCTACGAGCAGTACTTC
few	TRBJ2-1	TRBV30	NA	CAWGGANEQFF	TGTGCCTGGGGAGGGGCTAATGAGCAGTTCTTC
NA	TRBJ2-7	TRBV4-1	NA	CASSQDLSLAVDYEQYF	TGCGCCAGCAGCCAAGATCTTAGTCTAGCAGTCGACTACGAGCAGTACTTC
few	TRBJ2-3	TRBV25-1	NA	CASSERSVLGDTQYF	TGTGCCAGCAGTGAGCGGTCTGTCCTCGGGGATACGCAGTATTTT
NA	TRBJ2-1	TRBV10-1	TRBD1	CASSIGGDRVNEQFF	TGCGCCAGCAGTATTGGAGGGGACAGGGTTAATGAGCAGTTCTTC
NA	TRBJ1-6	TRBV30	TRBD1	CAWSIGQGSTSYNSPLHF	TGTGCCTGGAGTATCGGACAGGGGTCTACGTCCTATAATTCACCCCTCCACTTT
few	TRBJ2-1	TRBV4-3	TRBD2	CASSLTSGGANEQFF	TGCGCCAGCAGCCTTACTAGCGGGGGGGCCAATGAGCAGTTCTTC
NA	TRBJ2-3	TRBV6-5	TRBD2	CASRLGLAGTDTQYF	TGTGCCAGCAGACTCGGACTAGCGGGAACAGATACGCAGTATTTT
NA	TRBJ1-5	TRBV10-3	NA	CAISGGMGGSKPQHF	TGTGCCATCAGTGGGGGTATGGGCGGGTCAAAGCCCCAGCATTTT
medium-sized	TRBJ1-3	TRBV28	NA	CASEGAGNTIYF	TGTGCCAGCGAGGGTGCGGGAAACACCATATATTTT
NA	TRBJ1-2	TRBV2	NA	CASRGQTYGYTF	TGTGCCAGCAGAGGACAGACATATGGCTACACCTTC
NA	TRBJ2-5	TRBV4-1	TRBD1	CASSQEGQGTETQYF	TGCGCCAGCAGCCAAGAGGGACAGGGGACCGAGACCCAGTACTTC
few	TRBJ2-5	TRBV7-2	TRBD2	CASSFRLAGLQETQYF	TGTGCCAGCAGCTTCCGCCTAGCGGGGTTGCAAGAGACCCAGTACTTC
NA	TRBJ2-7	TRBV9	TRBD1	CASSETGQGGHEQYF	TGTGCCAGCAGCGAGACGGGACAGGGGGGCCACGAGCAGTACTTC
NA	TRBJ1-1	TRBV20-1	NA	CSAAQGAGAFF	TGCAGTGCTGCCCAAGGGGCCGGAGCTTTCTTT
NA	TRBJ2-7	TRBV29-1	TRBD2	CSVGSLTSGVGAAEQYF	TGCAGCGTTGGGTCCTTGACTAGCGGGGTCGGCGCGGCCGAGCAGTACTTC
few	TRBJ1-2	TRBV6-6	NA	CASSPGGASGYTF	TGTGCCAGCAGCCCGGGGGGGGCCTCGGGCTACACCTTC
NA	TRBJ1-2	TRBV4-1	TRBD1	CASSLTPGQGLGGYTF	TGCGCCAGCAGCCTAACACCGGGACAGGGATTGGGAGGCTACACCTTC
few	TRBJ2-2	TRBV30	NA	CAWSSGAHTGELFF	TGTGCCTGGAGTTCAGGGGCCCACACCGGGGAGCTGTTTTTT
NA	TRBJ1-1	TRBV5-1	NA	CASRPGQNTEAFF	TGCGCCAGCAGACCGGGACAGAACACTGAAGCTTTCTTT
NA	TRBJ1-1	TRBV14	TRBD1	CASSPRLDRVEAFF	TGTGCCAGCAGCCCTCGACTGGACAGGGTCGAAGCTTTCTTT